Listed below are T cell receptor beta chains from one sample, sequenced in a study of T-cell memory formation after mild COVID-19. Each CDR3 protein is one row after TCRdb ran MiXCR on the 5' RACE reads. This table has fewer than 250,000 distinct CDR3 sequences, 8% to 11% appearing once. The sample comprised PBMCs or a T cell subset sorted from them (not recorded which). All receptors derive from a man aged 18 to 29 who had mild COVID-19 (a few samples of this study predate the infection). Cell type and time point are not known. Each CDR3 is given with its conserved first and last residue. A D gene is named only where the DNA matches it firmly. Size values are once, few and many counts, or a class for expanded clones, and some rows have none.

V gene: TRBV29-1
J gene: TRBJ2-5
clone size: many
D gene: TRBD1
CDR3 DNA: TGCAGCGTCTGGACAGGGGCTGAGACCCAGTACTTC
CDR3 protein: CSVWTGAETQYF

V gene: TRBV6-1
J gene: TRBJ1-1
clone size: NA
D gene: NA
CDR3 DNA: TGTGCCAGCAGTGATAACGGGCTCTCGGCTGAAGCTTTCTTT
CDR3 protein: CASSDNGLSAEAFF

V gene: TRBV7-2
J gene: TRBJ2-4
clone size: many
D gene: NA
CDR3 DNA: TGTGCCAGCAGCCAGGGGGCCAAAAACATTCAGTACTTC
CDR3 protein: CASSQGAKNIQYF

V gene: TRBV7-8
J gene: TRBJ2-7
clone size: NA
D gene: TRBD2
CDR3 DNA: TGTGCCAGCCTACAGCGGGGGGACTCCTACGAGCAGTACTTC
CDR3 protein: CASLQRGDSYEQYF

V gene: TRBV15
J gene: TRBJ2-5
clone size: few
D gene: TRBD1
CDR3 DNA: TGTGCCACCAGCAGACCTATGGGCAGGGGGCCGGAGACCCAGTACTTC
CDR3 protein: CATSRPMGRGPETQYF

V gene: TRBV21-1
J gene: TRBJ2-7
clone size: once
D gene: NA
CDR3 DNA: TGTGCCAGCAGCACCGACAGGGATTCCTACGAGCAGTACTTC
CDR3 protein: CASSTDRDSYEQYF

V gene: TRBV5-1
J gene: TRBJ2-2
clone size: NA
D gene: NA
CDR3 DNA: TGCGCCAGCAGCTGGGGGCCGGGAACGAACACCGGGGAGCTGTTTTTT
CDR3 protein: CASSWGPGTNTGELFF

V gene: TRBV25-1
J gene: TRBJ1-2
clone size: NA
D gene: TRBD1
CDR3 DNA: TGTGCCAGCAGTGAACAGGGGGCTAACTATGGCTACACCTTC
CDR3 protein: CASSEQGANYGYTF

V gene: TRBV5-1
J gene: TRBJ1-1
clone size: NA
D gene: NA
CDR3 DNA: TGCGCCAGCAGCTTGGGGCTAACGGGGGTAACTGAAGCTTTCTTT
CDR3 protein: CASSLGLTGVTEAFF

V gene: TRBV3-1
J gene: TRBJ2-5
clone size: few
D gene: TRBD1
CDR3 DNA: TGTGCCAGCAGCCAGGAACAGGGGGCGCGTAGTAGAGAGACCCAGTACTTC
CDR3 protein: CASSQEQGARSRETQYF

V gene: TRBV25-1
J gene: TRBJ2-7
clone size: few
D gene: NA
CDR3 DNA: TGTGCCAGCAGGGGGCCCGGGTCCTACGAGCAGTACTTC
CDR3 protein: CASRGPGSYEQYF

V gene: TRBV6-2/TRBV6-3
J gene: TRBJ2-7
clone size: NA
D gene: NA
CDR3 DNA: TGTGCCAGCAGCCAGGGGGGGCGCGAGCAGTACTTC
CDR3 protein: CASSQGGREQYF

V gene: TRBV27
J gene: TRBJ2-7
clone size: few
D gene: TRBD2
CDR3 DNA: TGTGCCAGCAGCACCCCTACCAGCGGGGTATACGAGCAGTACTTC
CDR3 protein: CASSTPTSGVYEQYF

V gene: TRBV10-2
J gene: TRBJ1-3
clone size: many
D gene: TRBD1
CDR3 DNA: TGCGCCAGCACTGACAGGGCTGGAAACACCATATATTTT
CDR3 protein: CASTDRAGNTIYF

V gene: TRBV6-2/TRBV6-3
J gene: TRBJ2-2
clone size: few
D gene: TRBD2
CDR3 DNA: TGTGCCAGCAGTCCCGGCGGGCTAGCGGGGGCGAACACCGGGGAGCTGTTTTTT
CDR3 protein: CASSPGGLAGANTGELFF

V gene: TRBV7-8
J gene: TRBJ2-6
clone size: many
D gene: NA
CDR3 DNA: TGTGCCAGCAGCGGACGGGGGGCGCCCGGGGCCAACGTCCTGACTTTC
CDR3 protein: CASSGRGAPGANVLTF

V gene: TRBV7-9
J gene: TRBJ2-2
clone size: many
D gene: NA
CDR3 DNA: TGTGCCAGCAGCTTAGTTGGGATCGTGAACACCGGGGAGCTGTTTTTT
CDR3 protein: CASSLVGIVNTGELFF

V gene: TRBV11-2
J gene: TRBJ1-5
clone size: NA
D gene: TRBD1
CDR3 DNA: TGTGCCAGCAGCCCTAGTGACAGGGCCCGGGGGCCCCAGCATTTT
CDR3 protein: CASSPSDRARGPQHF

V gene: TRBV7-2
J gene: TRBJ2-4
clone size: NA
D gene: NA
CDR3 DNA: TGTGCCAGCAGCATAAGCGGCCATATCAAAAACATTCAGTACTTC
CDR3 protein: CASSISGHIKNIQYF

V gene: TRBV7-3
J gene: TRBJ2-1
clone size: NA
D gene: TRBD2
CDR3 DNA: TGTGCCAGCAGCCCTAGACTAGCGGGGGCCTACAATGAGCAGTTCTTC
CDR3 protein: CASSPRLAGAYNEQFF

V gene: TRBV6-5
J gene: TRBJ2-5
clone size: NA
D gene: NA
CDR3 DNA: TGTGCCAGCAGTCGGACCGGGGCGGGGGCCTACCAAGAGACCCAGTACTTC
CDR3 protein: CASSRTGAGAYQETQYF

V gene: TRBV11-2
J gene: TRBJ1-2
clone size: few
D gene: NA
CDR3 DNA: TGTGCCAGCAGCCCGACAGTTCTAGTCTATGGCTACACCTTC
CDR3 protein: CASSPTVLVYGYTF

V gene: TRBV18
J gene: TRBJ2-7
clone size: many
D gene: NA
CDR3 DNA: TGTGCCAGCTCACCACGGCAGGACTCCTACGAGCAGTACTTC
CDR3 protein: CASSPRQDSYEQYF

V gene: TRBV7-2
J gene: TRBJ1-2
clone size: NA
D gene: NA
CDR3 DNA: TGTGCCAGCAGCTTAGGACAGGCTAACGTAGGGGGCTACACCTTC
CDR3 protein: CASSLGQANVGGYTF

V gene: TRBV6-5
J gene: TRBJ1-1
clone size: NA
D gene: NA
CDR3 DNA: TGTGCCAGCAGTTTAGATCTTTTAACTGAAGCTTTCTTT
CDR3 protein: CASSLDLLTEAFF

V gene: TRBV5-1
J gene: TRBJ2-3
clone size: NA
D gene: NA
CDR3 DNA: TGCGCCAGCAGCTTGTCACTATCAGGGGTCGATACGCAGTATTTT
CDR3 protein: CASSLSLSGVDTQYF

V gene: TRBV6-6
J gene: TRBJ2-6
clone size: few
D gene: NA
CDR3 DNA: TGTGCCACTCACGGGGGGGCCAACGTCCTGACTTTC
CDR3 protein: CATHGGANVLTF

V gene: TRBV4-1
J gene: TRBJ2-7
clone size: NA
D gene: NA
CDR3 DNA: TGCGCCAGCAGCCAAGATCTTTACCTGGGGCGGGGGCACTCCTACGAGCAGTACTTC
CDR3 protein: CASSQDLYLGRGHSYEQYF